A single sample is the source of the 31 T cell receptor beta chains below, sequenced in a study of T cell responses to AZD1222 COVID-19 vaccine. Profiled with immunoSEQ multiplex PCR; TCRdb holds only in-frame clones, not every one. The sample includes 85,000 to 90,000 clones, roughly 90% of them seen just once. The starting material was peripheral blood, obtained on day 0 of AZD1222 vaccination. These TCRs come from an adult in good health.

This clone appeared once. The chain carries TRBV7-9 and TRBJ1-5; 10 bases map to TRBD1. The CDR3 length is 15 residues. Losses at the gene ends were 3 bases for V and 6 bases for J; bases not matched to a gene: 5. The germline V gene encodes CDR1 SEHNR and CDR2 FQNEAQ (reference sequence). CDR3: CASSLGQGWGQPQHF. The CDR3, as DNA: TGTGCCAGCAGCTTGGGACAGGGGTGGGGTCAGCCCCAGCATTTT.

The V gene is TRBV6-5, the J gene TRBJ1-2; maybe TRBD1 (5 bases). The CDR3 has 15 residues. Germline V lookup: CDR1 MNHEY, CDR2 SVGAGI. The V end was cut by 0 bases, the J end by 4 bases, with 12 bases between. In DNA form, the CDR3 reads TGTGCCAGCAGTTACTCGGGTCGGGGGAGCTATGGCTACACCTTC. Amino acids: CASSYSGRGSYGYTF.

V is TRBV30 and J is TRBJ2-2; no definite D call. The CDR3 is 16 amino acids. The germline gives CDR1 GTSNPN, CDR2 SVGIG (reference sequence). V lost 3 bases and J lost 4, with 18 bases in between. This CDR3 reads CAWRARVGFGTGELFF. The CDR3 coding sequence is TGTGCCTGGAGGGCCCGGGTGGGGTTTGGCACCGGGGAGCTGTTTTTT.

The chain uses TRBV2 and TRBJ1-5; possibly TRBD1 for D (5 bases). Germline assignment: CDR1 SNHLY and CDR2 FYNNEI. V lost 0 bases to trimming and J lost 4 bases, with 10 bases between them. CDR3 length: 15 amino acids. The CDR3 DNA is TGTGCCAGCAGTGAAGCGGGGCTCCCTAATCAGCCCCAGCATTTT. Translation gives CASSEAGLPNQPQHF.

V gene TRBV7-2 combines with J gene TRBJ2-7; the D call may be TRBD1 or TRBD2 (6 bases each). There are 14 residues in the CDR3. V gave up 5 bases and J gave up 3 bases, with 14 bases separating them. Germline V gene data show CDR1 as SGHTA and CDR2 as FQGNSA. In DNA, the CDR3 is TGTGCCAGCAGCCCTACGGGGGCCTTCTACGAGCAGTACTTC. Amino acids: CASSPTGAFYEQYF.

This chain uses TRBV21-1 with TRBJ2-7. TRBV21-1 is described as a pseudogene. This CDR3 spans 20 amino acids. CDR3 sequence: CASSKIEGMLGNTWNYEQYF. The CDR3 nucleotides are TGTGCCAGCAGCAAAATTGAAGGTATGTTGGGGAACACCTGGAACTACGAGCAGTACTTC.

The sample holds one count of this clone. This chain uses TRBV7-2 with TRBJ1-4; D is uncertain. With 5 bases removed from V and 2 bases from J, the gap between germline ends came to 9 bases. The CDR3 runs to 14 residues. Germline CDR1 reads SGHTA; CDR2 reads FQGNSA. CDR3 in amino acids: CASSAHGTNEKLFF. The DNA of the CDR3 is TGTGCCAGCAGCGCTCACGGGACTAATGAAAAACTGTTTTTT.

DNA for the CDR3: TGTGCCAGCAGCTTACCGGGGAACACCGGGGAGCTGTTTTTT. Translated: CASSLPGNTGELFF. V gene TRBV5-4 combines with J gene TRBJ2-2; unclear D gene. Trimming took off 2 bases at V and 1 base at J, with 6 bases between the two ends. The V gene's germline CDR1 is SGHNT and CDR2 YYREEE (reference sequence). There are 14 residues in the CDR3.

The chain recombines TRBV5-8 with TRBJ1-1; the D gene is possibly TRBD1 (6 bases). Between the trimmed V and J ends, which lost 5 bases and 1 base, there was a span of 9 bases. The CDR3 is 13 amino acids. From germline, CDR1 is SGHTS and CDR2 YDEGEE. CDR3 DNA: TGTGCCAGCAGACCGGACAGGAACACTGAAGCTTTCTTT. It is translated as CASRPDRNTEAFF.

The chain joins TRBV30 to TRBJ1-5; TRBD1 aligns across 7 bases. Trimming took 2 bases from V and 4 from J; bases not matched to a gene: 2. Germline V gene sequence: CDR1 GTSNPN, CDR2 SVGIG (reference sequence). This CDR3 region has 13 residues. The CDR3 is CAWSRGPNQPQHF. The CDR3 nucleotides read TGTGCCTGGAGTAGGGGGCCGAATCAGCCCCAGCATTTT.

The CDR3 protein is CASRKGTEAFF. The CDR3 nucleotides read TGTGCCAGCCGGAAAGGAACTGAAGCTTTCTTT. The J gene is TRBJ1-1, the V gene TRBV6-5; D gene unclear. V shed 8 bases and J shed 5 bases, with 9 bases lying between them. CDR1 and CDR2 (germline): MNHEY, SVGAGI. The CDR3 is made up of 11 amino acids.

This chain joins TRBV6-5 and TRBJ2-5; D gene ambiguous. This CDR3 contains 14 residues. V gave up 0 bases and J gave up 2 bases, with 7 bases separating them. Germline V gene sequence: CDR1 MNHEY, CDR2 SVGAGI. The CDR3, as DNA: TGTGCCAGCAGTTACTCAGCGTTACAAGAGACCCAGTACTTC. Residues: CASSYSALQETQYF.

This sequence joins TRBV19 and TRBJ1-2; 7 bases are a match to TRBD1. The germline V gene has CDR1 LNHDA and CDR2 SQIVND (reference sequence). The CDR3 is 16 amino acids. Unmatched junction bases numbered 10, after V lost 0 bases and J lost 6 bases. The CDR3 loop is CASSIDPPGQINGYTF. The DNA for the CDR3 is TGTGCCAGTAGTATAGACCCCCCGGGACAGATCAATGGCTACACCTTC.

Remarks on this clone: The conserved closing phenylalanine or tryptophan is absent in this CDR3, likely reflecting a read error. The DNA is omitted, as the CDR3 cannot be located on it reliably, and the CDR3 follows TCRdb's listing. The V gene is TRBV6-1, the J gene TRBJ2-3; the D segment call TRBD2 is taken from the table without a DNA check. The germline CDR1 and CDR2 sequences are MNHNS and SASEGT. The CDR3 is made up of 12 amino acids, end residues included. This chain's CDR3 is CASSEVAGAWNV.

The gene calls are TRBV7-2 and TRBJ1-2; D might be TRBD1 (5 bases). The germline V gene encodes CDR1 SGHTA and CDR2 FQGNSA. The CDR3 extends over 13 amino acids. The germline V and J ends were trimmed by 0 bases and 3 bases, with 5 bases remaining between them. Written as DNA, the CDR3 is TGTGCCAGCAGCTTAGCAGGGGACTATGGCTACACCTTC. Residues: CASSLAGDYGYTF.

V and J are TRBV3-1 (or the pseudogene TRBV3-2) and TRBJ1-2, with TRBD1 matching 12 bases. Losses at the gene ends were 1 base for V and 4 bases for J; bases not matched to a gene: 7. Germline V lookup: CDR1 LGHDT, CDR2 YNNKEL (reference sequence). This CDR3 has 17 residues. The CDR3 loop is CASSQVGGQGAIYGYTF. The CDR3 DNA sequence: TGTGCCAGCAGCCAAGTTGGGGGACAGGGGGCCATCTATGGCTACACCTTC.

DNA of the CDR3: TGTGCCAGCAGCAACCCACCAGCCACAGGGGGGAGCTATGGCTACACCTTC. Its translation is CASSNPPATGGSYGYTF. This rearrangement joins TRBV3-1 (or the pseudogene TRBV3-2) to TRBJ1-2, with 8 positions matching TRBD1. Germline CDR1 reads LGHDT; CDR2 reads YNNKEL (reference sequence). The CDR3 spans 17 residues. The J segment lost 4 bases and the V segment lost 5 bases, leaving 15 bases of the junction unmatched.

The rearrangement joins TRBV11-2 to TRBJ2-2; TRBD1 might be the D (6 bases). Germline lookup yields CDR1 SGHAT and CDR2 FQNNGV. The V gene lost 5 bases and the J gene lost 3 bases, with 13 bases spanning the gap. This CDR3 region has 15 residues. This chain's CDR3 is CASSENRVDTGELFF. The CDR3 DNA reads as TGTGCCAGCAGCGAAAACAGGGTGGACACCGGGGAGCTGTTTTTT.

V is TRBV5-5 and J is TRBJ2-5; weak D call: TRBD2 (7 bases). CDR3 size: 15 residues. CDR1 is SGHKS and CDR2 is YYEKEE in the germline V gene (reference sequence). With 1 base removed from V and 4 bases from J, the gap between germline ends came to 14 bases. CDR3 amino acids: CASSLQRGAGETQYF. In DNA, the CDR3 is TGTGCCAGCAGCTTGCAACGGGGGGCCGGAGAGACCCAGTACTTC.

The chain links TRBV19 to TRBJ1-3; no clear D gene. The germline V gene has CDR1 LNHDA and CDR2 SQIVND (reference sequence). The CDR3 is 14 amino acids. Trimming took 5 bases from V and 5 from J, leaving 13 bases between them. The CDR3 is CASSAGKSRNTIYF. CDR3 bases: TGTGCCAGTAGTGCCGGGAAATCCAGAAACACCATATATTTT.

The chain employs TRBV11-2 and TRBJ2-3; D may correspond to TRBD1 or TRBD2 (5 bases each). The germline V and J ends were trimmed by 5 bases and 5 bases, with 17 bases remaining between them. The length of the CDR3 is 15 residues. Germline V CDR1 and CDR2: SGHAT, FQNNGV. The CDR3 nucleotides read TGTGCCAGCAGCCTTGGGACCCTGAGGGGAGATACGCAGTATTTT. It encodes CASSLGTLRGDTQYF.

The chain has TRBV24-1 and TRBJ2-5; perhaps TRBD1 as D (5 bases). From germline, CDR1 is KGHDR and CDR2 SFDVKD. The CDR3 is 15 residues long. Trimming pared 4 bases from V and 2 bases from J, leaving 13 bases between. The CDR3 reads CATSDSRQYQETQYF. The CDR3 nucleotides are TGTGCCACCAGTGACAGCCGACAGTATCAAGAGACCCAGTACTTC.

V gene TRBV5-6 combines with J gene TRBJ1-2, with D possibly matching TRBD1 (5 bases). The CDR3 runs to 12 residues. Germline values: CDR1 SGHDT, CDR2 YYEEEE. Trimming removed 4 bases at V and 4 bases at J, with 8 bases between. This CDR3 reads CASSVGPYGYTF. CDR3 DNA sequence: TGTGCCAGCAGCGTGGGACCCTATGGCTACACCTTC. The whole variable domain, filled in from reference TRBV5-6 and TRBJ1-2, reads DAGVTQSPTHLIKTRGQQVTLRCSPKSGHDTVSWYQQALGQGPQFIFQYYEEEERQRGNFPDRFSGHQFPNYSSELNVNALLLGDSALYLCASSVGPYGYTFGSGTRLTVV.

This chain uses TRBV5-1 with TRBJ1-5; D is perhaps TRBD1 (6 bases). Between the trimmed V and J ends, which lost 0 bases and 2 bases, there was a span of 9 bases. This CDR3 is 15 amino acids long. Germline loops: CDR1 SGHRS, CDR2 YFSETQ. Here the CDR3 reads CASSLGGQRNQPQHF. The CDR3 nucleotides read TGCGCCAGCAGCTTGGGAGGACAGCGCAATCAGCCCCAGCATTTT.

The CDR3 DNA follows: TGTGCCAGCAGCTTGGGCCTAGCCGCCTACAATGAGCAGTTCTTC. Translation gives CASSLGLAAYNEQFF. The J gene is TRBJ2-1, the V gene TRBV5-5; D might be TRBD2 (5 bases). Germline-derived CDR1 and CDR2 are SGHKS and YYEKEE (reference sequence). The CDR3 is 15 residues long. V was clipped by 0 bases and J by 2 bases, with 9 bases between them.

About this clone itself: Other DNA sequences from this sample encode an identical CDR3 as well. This chain connects TRBV6-1 to TRBJ1-2, with D possibly being TRBD1 (6 bases). The CDR3 runs 13 residues. Trimming cost V 2 bases and J 8 bases, with 12 bases left between them. The germline CDR1 and CDR2 sequences are MNHNS and SASEGT. This CDR3 reads CASSERGAGGYTF. Written as DNA, the CDR3 is TGTGCCAGCAGTGAAAGGGGGGCAGGAGGCTACACCTTC.

The V call is TRBV5-5, the J call TRBJ2-3; D may correspond to TRBD1 or TRBD2 (5 bases each). CDR1 SGHKS and CDR2 YYEKEE come from the germline V gene (reference sequence). Trimming removed 1 base from V and 0 bases from J, with 12 bases in between. The CDR3 extends over 16 amino acids. CDR3 in DNA: TGTGCCAGCAGCTTGACGGGGCCTACTAGCACAGATACGCAGTATTTT. This encodes CASSLTGPTSTDTQYF.

This chain joins TRBV24-1 and TRBJ2-5, with D hard to call. V was shortened by 2 bases and J by 2 bases, with 8 bases between the two germline ends. The CDR3 is 14 amino acids. The V gene's germline CDR1 is KGHDR and CDR2 SFDVKD. CDR3 DNA sequence: TGTGCCACCAGTGATTCGAACAGTCAAGAGACCCAGTACTTC. Residues: CATSDSNSQETQYF.

This rearrangement joins TRBV4-3 to TRBJ1-4; D remains unclear. With 0 bases removed from V and 0 bases from J, the gap between germline ends came to 5 bases. The CDR3 loop spans 15 amino acids. The germline V gene encodes CDR1 LGHNA and CDR2 YSLEER. CDR3 nucleotides: TGCGCCAGCAGCCAAGACTATGCAACTAATGAAAAACTGTTTTTT. Encoded protein: CASSQDYATNEKLFF.

In its sample, this clone was seen a few times. The gene calls are TRBV7-8 and TRBJ1-5; D is undetermined. Per germline, CDR1 SGHVS and CDR2 FQNEAQ. Trimming shortened V by 5 bases and J by 7 bases, and 15 bases separated the two germline ends. The CDR3 loop spans 14 amino acids. The CDR3 sequence: CASSDGLGAQPQHF. CDR3 bases: TGTGCCAGCAGCGACGGGCTGGGAGCGCAGCCCCAGCATTTT.

CDR3 bases: TGTGCCAGCACCCCAACACAGGGCCTGGGAGGCTACACCTTC. Translated: CASTPTQGLGGYTF. The V gene is TRBV7-6, the J gene TRBJ1-2; D might be TRBD1 (6 bases). Germline V gene sequence: CDR1 SGHVS, CDR2 FNYEAQ. Deletions cut 7 bases from V and 8 bases from J, with 20 bases between. There are 14 residues in the CDR3.